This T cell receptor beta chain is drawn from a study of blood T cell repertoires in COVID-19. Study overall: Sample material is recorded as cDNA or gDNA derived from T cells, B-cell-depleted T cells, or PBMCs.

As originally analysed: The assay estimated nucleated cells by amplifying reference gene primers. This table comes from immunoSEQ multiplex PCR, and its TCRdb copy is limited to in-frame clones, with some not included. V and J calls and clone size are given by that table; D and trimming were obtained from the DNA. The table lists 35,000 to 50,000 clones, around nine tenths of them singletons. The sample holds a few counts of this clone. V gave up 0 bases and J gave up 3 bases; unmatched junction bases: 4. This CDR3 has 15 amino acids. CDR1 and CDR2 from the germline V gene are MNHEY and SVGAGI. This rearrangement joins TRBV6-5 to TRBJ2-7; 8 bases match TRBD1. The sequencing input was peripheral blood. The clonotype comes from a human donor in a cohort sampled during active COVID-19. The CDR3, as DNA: TGTGCCAGCAGTTACTCCTGGACAGGGAACTACGAGCAGTACTTC. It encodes CASSYSWTGNYEQYF.